This paragraph covers one T cell receptor beta chain sequence. The target antigen is unknown. The data belong to a study of graft-versus-host responses after intestinal transplantation. Study-level results: HvG clone declines early post-transplant were associated with peak circulating GvH levels.

Data came from immunoSEQ multiplex PCR; TCRdb stores just in-frame clones and leaves some out. In the table there are roughly 39,000 clones, about 95% of which are singletons. CDR1 and CDR2 (germline): SGDLS, YYNGEE. This CDR3 is built from 16 residues. V was clipped by 0 bases and J by 5 bases; unmatched bases: 8. The sequence was obtained from a human donor who was the organ donor for an intestinal transplant. J is TRBJ2-1 and V is TRBV9; 7 positions match TRBD2. The specimen comprised unstimulated CD8+ T cells sorted from spleen or lymph node cells, sampled before transplant. The CDR3 loop is CASSVVERGVHNEQFF. CDR3 in DNA: TGTGCCAGCAGCGTAGTGGAACGGGGGGTCCACAATGAGCAGTTCTTC. Full variable domain (missing parts from reference TRBV9 and TRBJ2-1): DSGVTQTPKHLITATGQRVTLRCSPRSGDLSVYWYQQSLDQGLQFLIQYYNGEERAKGNILERFSAQQFPDLHSELNLSSLELGDSALYFCASSVVERGVHNEQFFGPGTRLTVL.